A single sample is the source of the 29 T cell receptor delta chains below, sequenced in a study of gamma-delta T cells after stem cell transplantation. TCRdb redid the clone calls on the RT-PCR reads with CATT. The sample has roughly 2,600 delta-chain clones, 3.5% to 4.5% seen once; the top ten hold roughly 15%. Input material: gamma-delta T cells. The source is a human donor. It is not recorded whose cells these are; they may come from a transplant donor.

This clone has just a few counts. Since a much larger clone is just one base distant, this may be a read error. This chain joins TRDV2 and TRDJ3; TRDD3 matches 8 bases. The CDR3 contains 19 residues. V shed 0 bases and J 0 bases; nucleotides not matched to a gene: 6. Germline lookup yields CDR1 GEAIGNYY and CDR2 EKD. CDR3 nucleotides: TGTGCCTGTGACACCCACCTGGGGGAGAGCTCCTGGGACACCCGACAGATGTTTTTC. As protein: CACDTHLGESSWDTRQMFF.

This clone is large within its sample. Other DNA sequences in the sample encode the same CDR3. The chain couples TRDV2 to TRDJ1, with 10 bases that match TRDD3. V shed 1 base, J shed 0 bases, and the junction held 10 bases outside the gene matches. CDR3 length equals 18 residues. CDR1 and CDR2 (germline): GEAIGNYY, EKD. As DNA, the CDR3 is TGTGCCTGTGACACACTGGGGGATCCCGAAACAAACACCGATAAACTCATCTTT. Residues: CACDTLGDPETNTDKLIF.

This clone ranks as medium-sized. V gene TRDV2 combines with J gene TRDJ1, with 9 nucleotides matching TRDD3. Germline V gene sequence: CDR1 GEAIGNYY, CDR2 EKD. The V segment lost 3 bases and the J segment 0 bases; nucleotides outside the gene matches: 16. The CDR3 is made up of 19 amino acids. CDR3: CACDPLVLGDHSYTDKLIF. Here the CDR3 DNA reads TGTGCCTGTGACCCCCTCGTACTGGGGGACCACTCGTACACCGATAAACTCATCTTT.

Only a few counts were recorded for this clone. In the same sample, other DNA sequences code for this CDR3. The chain joins TRDV2 to TRDJ1; 10 nucleotides match TRDD3. The CDR3 runs to 15 residues. V gave up 7 bases and J gave up 0 bases; unmatched junction bases: 7. Germline lookup yields CDR1 GEAIGNYY and CDR2 EKD. CDR3 protein: CACDLLGDYTDKLIF. The CDR3 nucleotides read TGTGCCTGCGACTTACTGGGGGATTACACCGATAAACTCATCTTT.

The sample holds a few counts of this clone. This sequence is one base from a far larger clone and is likely a read error. This sequence joins TRDV2 and TRDJ1; TRDD3 matches at 12 bases. The CDR3 sequence is 17 residues long. Germline loops: CDR1 GEAIGNYY, CDR2 EKD. Here the CDR3 DNA reads TGTGCCTGTGACACACTGGGGGATACTGGTTATACCGATAGACTCATCTTT. This encodes CACDTLGDTGYTDRLIF.

By share, this clone ranks as large. The sample carries other DNA sequences with the same CDR3. The chain has TRDV2 and TRDJ1; 9 nucleotides line up with TRDD3. With 4 bases clipped from V and 1 base from J, the junction kept 12 bases outside the gene matches. Germline V gives CDR1 GEAIGNYY, CDR2 EKD. The CDR3 consists of 17 residues. CDR3 sequence (DNA): TGTGCCTGTGAAGAGCTGGGGGATCGGGGGCCCACCGATAAACTCATCTTT. Its protein is CACEELGDRGPTDKLIF.

This clone has a handful of counts. A much larger clone lies one base from this, so it may be a read error. The same CDR3 can be traced to other DNA sequences in this sample. The J gene is TRDJ1, the V gene TRDV2, with D unresolved. CDR3 length: 18 amino acids. Germline values: CDR1 GEAIGNYY, CDR2 EKD. The CDR3 loop reads CACDTLEYTLSRTDKLIF. The CDR3 DNA sequence: TGCGCCTGTGACACCTTAGAATACACGCTCAGTCGTACCGATAAACTCATCTTT.

Judged by abundance, this clone is medium-sized (0.01 to 0.1%). CDR3 in amino acids: CACDTGGYSWDTRQMFF. DNA of the CDR3: TGTGCCTGTGACACTGGGGGATACTCCTGGGACACCCGACAGATGTTTTTC. This sequence joins TRDV2 and TRDJ3, with 9 bases matching TRDD3. Trimming removed 1 base from V and 0 bases from J; junction bases left unmatched: 0. The CDR3 covers 17 residues. The germline gives CDR1 GEAIGNYY, CDR2 EKD.

The chain uses TRDV2 and TRDJ1; 10 bases line up with TRDD3. Trimming removed 2 bases from V and 0 bases from J; junction bases left unmatched: 8. Looked up from germline, CDR1 is GEAIGNYY and CDR2 is EKD. This CDR3 contains 17 residues. The CDR3 DNA is TGTGCCTGTGACATGGTGGGGGATACCAACAACACCGATAAACTCATCTTT. Its protein is CACDMVGDTNNTDKLIF.

As regards this clone: TCRdb shows a much larger clone's protein in place of this DNA's translation, and the two differ at residue 16, likely through a read error; the protein shown is translated from the DNA. CDR3 in amino acids: CACDPLLGEIQYTDKPIF. The CDR3 nucleotides read TGTGCCTGTGACCCCTTACTGGGGGAGATACAGTACACCGATAAACCCATCTTT. The J gene is TRDJ1, the V gene TRDV2, with TRDD3 identical over 9 bases. The CDR3 length is 18 residues. Germline values: CDR1 GEAIGNYY, CDR2 EKD.

This sequence joins TRDV2 and TRDJ1; 9 bases are a match to TRDD2. Unmatched junction bases numbered 13, after V lost 3 bases and J lost 0 bases. The CDR3 length is 18 residues. CDR1 GEAIGNYY and CDR2 EKD come from the germline V gene. The CDR3 loop reads CACDSLLPTGGYTDKLIF. The CDR3 DNA is TGTGCCTGTGACTCCCTCCTTCCTACCGGGGGGTACACCGATAAACTCATCTTT.

In its sample, this clone was seen a few times. The J gene is TRDJ1, the V gene TRDV2, with D perhaps being TRDD2 or TRDD3 (8 bases each). Trimming stripped 1 base from V and 0 bases from J, with 23 bases between. Germline V lookup: CDR1 GEAIGNYY, CDR2 EKD. The CDR3 sequence is 19 residues long. The CDR3, as DNA: TGTGCCTGTGACACGCTTCCTACGGGGACTGGGGGGGACACCGATAAACTCATCTTT. Amino acid sequence: CACDTLPTGTGGDTDKLIF.

This clone has a handful of counts. A much bigger clone sits one base away, suggesting this may be a read error. The rearrangement links TRDV2 to TRDJ1; 7 bases line up with TRDD3. The germline gives CDR1 GEAIGNYY, CDR2 EKD. The CDR3 contains 21 residues. Trimming took 4 bases from V and 3 from J; bases not matched to a gene: 28. CDR3: CACDSLATRGDSILRADKLIF. CDR3 sequence (DNA): TGTGCCTGTGATAGCCTCGCCACCCGGGGGGATTCTATCCTTCGGGCCGATAAACTCATCTTT.

This clone is medium-sized in the sample. This chain joins TRDV2 and TRDJ1, with D possibly being TRDD3 (5 bases). This CDR3 has 16 residues. Germline V gives CDR1 GEAIGNYY, CDR2 EKD. V was cut by 1 base and J by 3 bases, with 17 bases left in between. CDR3 bases: TGTGCCTGTGACACTCTCTTAGTCGCGGGGGCCGATAAACTCATCTTT. Translating it yields CACDTLLVAGADKLIF.

There are a few counts of this clone. Only one base separates this from a far larger clonotype, so it likely reflects a read error. V gene TRDV2 combines with J gene TRDJ1; 7 nucleotides align to TRDD3. Germline V gives CDR1 GEAIGNYY, CDR2 EKD. J was trimmed by 0 bases and V by 1 base; bases with no gene match: 10. The CDR3 consists of 17 residues. The CDR3, as DNA: TGTGCCTGTGACACTCTGAGGGATACCCGGTACACCGATAAACTCATCTTT. As protein: CACDTLRDTRYTDKLIF.

On this clone: Other DNA sequences of this sample code for an identical CDR3. The chain couples TRDV2 to TRDJ1; 9 bases agree with TRDD3. The CDR3 length is 20 residues. Germline CDR1 and CDR2: GEAIGNYY and EKD. V lost 7 bases, J lost 3 bases, and 26 bases stayed unmatched. The CDR3 DNA follows: TGTGCCTGCGACCCCACTTCCCCTGTACTGGGGGACGGTTGGGCCGATAAACTCATCTTT. Its protein is CACDPTSPVLGDGWADKLIF.

For this clone: A much larger clone sits a single nucleotide away, making a read error possible. This chain joins TRDV2 and TRDJ1; TRDD3 might be the D (6 bases). Per the germline V gene, CDR1 is GEAIGNYY and CDR2 is EKD. The CDR3 is made up of 17 amino acids. This chain's CDR3 is CACDTVGGPRRSDKPIF. The CDR3 DNA reads TGTGCCTGTGACACGGTGGGGGGTCCGCGTAGGTCCGATAAACCCATCTTT.

In the case of this clone: This likely traces to a read error, being one base from a far larger clone. The chain employs TRDV2 and TRDJ1, with TRDD3 matching 13 bases. The CDR3 contains 17 residues. The germline gives CDR1 GEAIGNYY, CDR2 EKD. CDR3 residues: CACDFILGDTRSDKPIF. The CDR3 DNA reads as TGTGCCTGTGACTTTATACTGGGGGATACGCGTTCCGATAAACCCATCTTT.

This chain links TRDV2 with TRDJ1; 9 nucleotides agree with TRDD3. V lost 3 bases and J lost 0; bases outside the gene matches: 22. CDR1 and CDR2 from the germline V gene are GEAIGNYY and EKD. CDR3 length: 21 residues. The CDR3 reads CACDLIGGYSDIRGYTDKLIF. The CDR3 coding sequence is TGTGCCTGTGACCTGATCGGGGGATACTCCGATATAAGGGGGTACACCGATAAACTCATCTTT.

By proportion, this clone is medium-sized (0.01 to 0.1%). The chain has TRDV2 and TRDJ1, with 7 bases fitting TRDD3. CDR3 length equals 18 residues. Germline-derived CDR1 and CDR2 are GEAIGNYY and EKD. V dropped 1 base and J dropped 0; count of bases not matched to a gene: 13. The CDR3: CACDTMLGGSTYTDKLIF. The DNA for the CDR3 is TGTGCCTGTGACACAATGCTGGGGGGATCTACGTACACCGATAAACTCATCTTT.

The CDR3 sequence is CACDTLGDYDTDKLIF. The CDR3 nucleotides are TGTGCCTGTGACACCTTGGGGGATTACGACACCGATAAACTCATCTTT. The chain uses TRDV2 and TRDJ1, with 8 bases fitting TRDD3. Germline values: CDR1 GEAIGNYY, CDR2 EKD. Unmatched junction bases numbered 5, after V lost 0 bases and J lost 0 bases. CDR3 length: 16 residues.

There are a few counts of this clone. A much larger clone lies a single base off, so this may be a read error. In DNA, the CDR3 is TGTGCCTGTGACACACGGGGGTCTGCCGCCGATAAACTCATCTTT. This codes for CACDTRGSAADKLIF. The V call is TRDV2, the J call TRDJ1, with TRDD3 as a possible D gene (5 bases). The CDR3 extends over 15 amino acids. In germline, CDR1 is GEAIGNYY, CDR2 EKD. V dropped 1 base and J dropped 3 bases, with 14 bases sitting between them.

This clone showed up just a few times. This chain connects TRDV2 to TRDJ1; D possibly corresponds to TRDD2 (5 bases). The CDR3 extends over 16 amino acids. The V gene lost 3 bases and the J gene lost 2 bases, with 18 bases spanning the gap. Germline V gene data show CDR1 as GEAIGNYY and CDR2 as EKD. The chain's CDR3 is CACDPTSPVPTDKLIF. DNA of the CDR3: TGTGCCTGTGACCCCACTTCCCCTGTACCAACCGATAAACTCATCTTT.

By sample share, this clone is medium-sized. V usage is TRDV2 and J usage is TRDJ1; TRDD3 matches at 7 bases. This CDR3 region has 16 residues. Germline V gene data show CDR1 as GEAIGNYY and CDR2 as EKD. The junction had 14 bases not matched to a gene; V was cut back by 3 bases and J by 5 bases. In nucleotides, the CDR3 is TGTGCCTGTGACCCCTTGGCTGGGGGCCCGCCTGATAAACTCATCTTT. It translates to CACDPLAGGPPDKLIF.

Points on this clone: The same CDR3 can be traced to other DNA sequences in this sample. The chain links TRDV2 to TRDJ1, with 8 bases lining up with TRDD3. Germline trimming cut 1 base from V and 0 bases from J; bases unmatched to any gene: 9. The CDR3 sequence is 17 residues long. Germline CDR1 is GEAIGNYY and CDR2 is EKD. The CDR3 nucleotides read TGTGCCTGTGACACGGTTGGTGGGGGATTAGACACCGATAAACTCATCTTT. It specifies CACDTVGGGLDTDKLIF.

About this clone itself: It may be a read error: a sequence one base away is much more abundant. The rearrangement links TRDV2 to TRDJ1, with 11 bases lining up with TRDD3. The J call may be wrong; the DNA end is better matched by TRDJ2. The CDR3 runs to 22 residues. Germline CDR1 GEAIGNYY, CDR2 EKD. CDR3 region: CACDGLPPTLLGDMALTAQLFF. CDR3 in DNA: TGTGCCTGTGACGGCCTTCCTCCGACATTACTGGGGGATATGGCTTTGACAGCACAACTCTTCTTT.

By its share, this clone is medium-sized. V gene TRDV2 combines with J gene TRDJ1; the match to TRDD3 covers 8 bases. Germline V gene data show CDR1 as GEAIGNYY and CDR2 as EKD. With V trimmed by 0 bases and J by 0 bases, 8 bases remained unmatched. There are 17 residues in the CDR3. CDR3: CACDTVGDVLHTDKLIF. The CDR3 DNA reads TGTGCCTGTGACACCGTGGGGGATGTCCTGCACACCGATAAACTCATCTTT.

This clone qualifies as medium-sized. The V call is TRDV2, the J call TRDJ1; D not certain. This CDR3 spans 18 amino acids. Germline values: CDR1 GEAIGNYY, CDR2 EKD. Trimming took 1 base from V and 6 from J, leaving 26 bases between them. The CDR3, as DNA: TGTGCCTGTGACACTCTCCTGCACCCGGGCGAGGGTCTTCATAAACTCATCTTT. As protein: CACDTLLHPGEGLHKLIF.

This clone was seen a few times. One base away lies a much larger clone, so this may be a sequencing read error. Within the sample, other DNA sequences also encode this same CDR3. The chain has TRDV2 and TRDJ1; weak D call: TRDD3 (6 bases). The CDR3 loop spans 17 amino acids. Trimming took off 3 bases at V and 0 bases at J, with 19 bases between the two ends. The germline V gene has CDR1 GEAIGNYY and CDR2 EKD. The CDR3 spells CACDPVLGRQYTDKLIF. CDR3 coding DNA: TGTGCCTGTGACCCCGTACTGGGTAGACAGTACACCGATAAACTCATCTTT.